Reported below is one TCR beta chain. Its antigen remains unidentified. The data were taken from a study of cytomegalovirus exposure and HLA in healthy donors. With V trimmed by 5 bases and J by 2 bases, 8 bases remained unmatched. This CDR3 has 15 amino acids. Germline V lookup: CDR1 SGHRS, CDR2 YFSETQ. Study-wide results and limits: When a later analysis compared HLA-associated TCR beta chains with equally common others, the HLA-associated chains turned out to be more clonally expanded and to have lower generation probabilities. 150 or so TCR beta chains were listed as cytomegalovirus-associated.

The study ran its PCR with 60 Vbeta and 13 Jbeta primers. Assay: immunoSEQ multiplex PCR; the TCRdb copy retains only in-frame clones and omits some. The sample totals 60,000 to 80,000 clones. Nominal health characterized the donors when sampled, though unrecorded immune exposures were likely. The chain carries TRBV5-1 and TRBJ2-5, with 8 bases matching TRBD2. This receptor was identified in a boy between 10 and 17 years old in good health and CMV-seronegative. Material: PBMCs. CDR3 DNA sequence: TGCGCCAGCAGACGTAGCGGGACCCTACAAGAGACCCAGTACTTC. It codes for CASRRSGTLQETQYF.